The rows below give T cell receptor beta chains drawn from one sample of a study of blood T cells in healthy people across ages. TCRdb recomputed calls from the 5' RACE reads with MiXCR, one row per CDR3 protein. Of over 1.5 million distinct CDR3 sequences in the sample, around half were seen once. The specimen was blood. The origin of the receptors is a woman aged 40 to 50 in good health. CDR3s include the opening cysteine and the closing phenylalanine or tryptophan. Each record gives: CDR3 protein, CDR3 DNA, D gene, V gene, J gene, clone size. A D gene is named only where the DNA matches it firmly. Expanded clones are given a class, and other clones once, few, many or no size at all.

CDR3aa: CASSKSRDRGSEKLFF
CDR3nt: TGTGCCAGCAGCAAAAGCCGGGACAGGGGGAGTGAAAAACTGTTTTTT
d_gene: NA
v_gene: TRBV21-1
j_gene: TRBJ1-4
abundance: NA

CDR3aa: CASSPTSGDSYEQYF
CDR3nt: TGTGCCAGCAGCCCGACTAGCGGGGACTCCTACGAGCAGTACTTC
d_gene: TRBD2
v_gene: TRBV3-1
j_gene: TRBJ2-7
abundance: few

CDR3aa: CASSQGGGGRGVSRYTF
CDR3nt: TGTGCCAGCAGCCAAGGCGGAGGGGGCAGGGGCGTCTCTCGCTACACCTTC
d_gene: TRBD1
v_gene: TRBV4-2
j_gene: TRBJ1-2
abundance: NA

CDR3aa: CASSSGLAVHYEQYF
CDR3nt: TGTGCCAGCAGTTCTGGACTAGCGGTACACTACGAGCAGTACTTC
d_gene: TRBD2
v_gene: TRBV27
j_gene: TRBJ2-7
abundance: NA

CDR3aa: CASSPDNYGYTF
CDR3nt: TGTGCCAGCAGCCCCGACAACTATGGCTACACCTTC
d_gene: NA
v_gene: TRBV7-2
j_gene: TRBJ1-2
abundance: many

CDR3aa: CASSPSIQGARTDTQYF
CDR3nt: TGCGCCAGCAGCCCCTCGATACAGGGGGCGAGGACAGATACGCAGTATTTT
d_gene: TRBD1
v_gene: TRBV5-1
j_gene: TRBJ2-3
abundance: NA

CDR3aa: CASSLPRNEQFF
CDR3nt: TGTGCCAGCAGCTTACCCCGCAATGAGCAGTTCTTC
d_gene: NA
v_gene: TRBV7-8
j_gene: TRBJ2-1
abundance: few

CDR3aa: CATSDGAGQDTQYF
CDR3nt: TGTGCCACCAGTGATGGGGCAGGGCAAGATACGCAGTATTTT
d_gene: NA
v_gene: TRBV24-1
j_gene: TRBJ2-3
abundance: NA

CDR3aa: CASSLEGPGSYEQYF
CDR3nt: TGTGCCAGCAGCTTAGAGGGGCCAGGGTCCTACGAGCAGTACTTC
d_gene: NA
v_gene: TRBV7-9
j_gene: TRBJ2-7
abundance: NA

CDR3aa: CASSFAGETGELFF
CDR3nt: TGTGCCAGCAGCTTCGCAGGGGAAACCGGGGAGCTGTTTTTT
d_gene: NA
v_gene: TRBV11-2
j_gene: TRBJ2-2
abundance: NA

CDR3aa: CSARDRAGGPSYEQYF
CDR3nt: TGCAGTGCTAGAGATCGGGCGGGGGGGCCTTCCTACGAGCAGTACTTC
d_gene: TRBD2
v_gene: TRBV20-1
j_gene: TRBJ2-7
abundance: NA

CDR3aa: CSANYRGAGTDTQYF
CDR3nt: TGCAGTGCTAACTACAGGGGAGCGGGCACAGATACGCAGTATTTT
d_gene: TRBD1
v_gene: TRBV20-1
j_gene: TRBJ2-3
abundance: NA

CDR3aa: CASSQPSTPNTEAFF
CDR3nt: TGCGCCAGCAGCCAGCCCTCGACGCCGAACACTGAAGCTTTCTTT
d_gene: NA
v_gene: TRBV4-1
j_gene: TRBJ1-1
abundance: NA

CDR3aa: CASIRQAPSYNEQFF
CDR3nt: TGTGCCAGCATTAGACAGGCGCCTTCCTACAATGAGCAGTTCTTC
d_gene: NA
v_gene: TRBV6-1
j_gene: TRBJ2-1
abundance: NA

CDR3aa: CATSDSLGAGTQYF
CDR3nt: TGTGCCACCAGTGACTCCCTGGGGGCGGGTACGCAGTATTTT
d_gene: NA
v_gene: TRBV24-1
j_gene: TRBJ2-3
abundance: NA

CDR3aa: CASGTTTYEQYF
CDR3nt: TGTGCCAGCGGGACTACCACCTACGAGCAGTACTTC
d_gene: TRBD2
v_gene: TRBV6-1
j_gene: TRBJ2-7
abundance: NA

CDR3aa: CAGTTSGGLETQYF
CDR3nt: TGTGCCGGCACTACTAGCGGGGGCTTGGAGACCCAGTACTTC
d_gene: TRBD2
v_gene: TRBV6-5
j_gene: TRBJ2-5
abundance: NA

CDR3aa: CASTGGMHIQYF
CDR3nt: TGTGCCAGCACCGGGGGGATGCACATTCAGTACTTC
d_gene: TRBD2
v_gene: TRBV28
j_gene: TRBJ2-4
abundance: few

CDR3aa: CASIPGGGTEAFF
CDR3nt: TGTGCCAGCATCCCAGGGGGAGGCACTGAAGCTTTCTTT
d_gene: TRBD1
v_gene: TRBV28
j_gene: TRBJ1-1
abundance: NA

CDR3aa: CASSIQRSSYNEQFF
CDR3nt: TGTGCCAGCAGCATCCAGCGAAGCTCCTACAATGAGCAGTTCTTC
d_gene: NA
v_gene: TRBV7-2
j_gene: TRBJ2-1
abundance: NA

CDR3aa: CASRVHTGASYNEQFF
CDR3nt: TGTGCCAGCAGGGTGCATACGGGGGCCTCCTACAATGAGCAGTTCTTC
d_gene: NA
v_gene: TRBV4-2
j_gene: TRBJ2-1
abundance: few